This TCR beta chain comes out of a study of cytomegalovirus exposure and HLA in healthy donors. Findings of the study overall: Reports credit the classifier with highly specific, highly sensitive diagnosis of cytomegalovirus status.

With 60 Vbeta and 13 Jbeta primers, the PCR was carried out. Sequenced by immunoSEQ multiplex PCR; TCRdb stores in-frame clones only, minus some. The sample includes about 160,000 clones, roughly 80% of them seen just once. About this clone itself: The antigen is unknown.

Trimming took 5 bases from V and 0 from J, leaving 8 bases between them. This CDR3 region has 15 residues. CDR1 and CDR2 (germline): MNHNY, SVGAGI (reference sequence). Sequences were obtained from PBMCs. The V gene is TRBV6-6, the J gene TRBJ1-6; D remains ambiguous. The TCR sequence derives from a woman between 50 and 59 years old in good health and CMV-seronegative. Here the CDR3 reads CASSQLSSYNSPLHF. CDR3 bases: TGTGCCAGCAGTCAACTAAGCTCCTATAATTCACCCCTCCACTTT.